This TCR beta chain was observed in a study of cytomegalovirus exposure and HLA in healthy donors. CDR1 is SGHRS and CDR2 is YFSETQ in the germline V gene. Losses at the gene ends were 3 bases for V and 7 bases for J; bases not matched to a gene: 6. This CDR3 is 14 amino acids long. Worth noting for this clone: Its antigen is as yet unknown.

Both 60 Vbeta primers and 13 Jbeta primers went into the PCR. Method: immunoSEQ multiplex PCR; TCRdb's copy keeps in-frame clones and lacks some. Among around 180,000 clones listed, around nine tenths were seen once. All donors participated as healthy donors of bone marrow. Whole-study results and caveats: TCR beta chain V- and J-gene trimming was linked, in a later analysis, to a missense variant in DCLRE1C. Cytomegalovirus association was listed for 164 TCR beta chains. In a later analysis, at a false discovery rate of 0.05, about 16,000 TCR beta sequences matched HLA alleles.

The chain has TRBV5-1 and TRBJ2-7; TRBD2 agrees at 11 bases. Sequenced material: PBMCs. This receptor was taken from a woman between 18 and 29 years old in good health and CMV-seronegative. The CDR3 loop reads CASSSTGTSGEQYF. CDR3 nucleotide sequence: TGCGCCAGCAGCTCCACCGGGACTAGCGGAGAGCAGTACTTC.